The 18 T cell receptor beta chains below come from one sample, sequenced in a study of response to subunit inactivated influenza vaccine. TCRdb processed the RT-PCR reads anew with MiXCR; each CDR3 protein has one entry. This table has about 300,000 distinct CDR3 sequences, roughly 22% appearing once. Source: PBMCs from blood, taken around 22 months after vaccination. All receptors come from a man aged 45 to 70 who received an inactivated influenza vaccine.

CDR3 amino acids: CSGGLAGGSTDTQYF. In DNA form, the CDR3 reads TGCAGCGGCGGACTAGCGGGGGGTAGCACAGATACGCAGTATTTT. The gene calls are TRBV29-1 and TRBJ2-3; 14 nucleotides agree with TRBD2. The V and J ends lost 7 bases and 0 bases, in that order; junction bases with no gene match: 3. Germline V gives CDR1 SQVTM, CDR2 ANQGSEA. The CDR3 sequence is 15 residues long.

This clonotype came up a few times. The chain combines TRBV28 with TRBJ2-7; TRBD2 is a possible D gene (5 bases). Trimming shortened V by 2 bases and J by 1 base, and 15 bases separated the two germline ends. The CDR3 sequence is 16 residues long. Germline V gene sequence: CDR1 MDHEN, CDR2 SYDVKM. This CDR3 is CASSLPHTLGSYEQYF. The CDR3 bases are TGTGCCAGCAGTTTACCCCATACACTAGGATCCTACGAGCAGTACTTC.

The rearrangement links TRBV3-1 to TRBJ2-7; D is perhaps TRBD1 or TRBD2 (5 bases each). Trimming shortened V by 0 bases and J by 0 bases, and 9 bases separated the two germline ends. CDR3 length: 15 amino acids. The V gene's germline CDR1 is LGHDT and CDR2 YNNKEL (reference sequence). The DNA for the CDR3 is TGTGCCAGCAGCCAAGATACGGGGACCTCCTACGAGCAGTACTTC. Translation: CASSQDTGTSYEQYF.

This clonotype appeared a few times. The CDR3 sequence is CASSGRDRGLDSNQPQHF. The CDR3 DNA reads TGTGCCAGTAGTGGTCGGGACAGGGGGCTTGATAGCAATCAGCCCCAGCATTTT. This chain links TRBV19 with TRBJ1-5; 12 bases match TRBD1. CDR3 length: 18 amino acids. V lost 5 bases to trimming and J lost 0 bases; unmatched junction nucleotides: 8. From germline, CDR1 is LNHDA and CDR2 SQIVND (reference sequence). The full variable domain, rest sourced from reference TRBV19 and TRBJ1-5, is DGGITQSPKYLFRKEGQNVTLSCEQNLNHDAMYWYRQDPGQGLRLIYYSQIVNDFQKGDIAEGYSVSREKKESFPLTVTSAQKNPTAFYLCASSGRDRGLDSNQPQHFGDGTRLSIL.

This clonotype was seen ten or more times. The chain employs TRBV29-1 and TRBJ1-2; no clear D. Trimming took off 2 bases at V and 4 bases at J, with 5 bases between the two ends. Germline V gives CDR1 SQVTM, CDR2 ANQGSEA. The CDR3 has 11 residues. CDR3 nucleotide sequence: TGCAGCGTTGAACTGATCTATGGCTACACCTTC. This translates into CSVELIYGYTF.

This chain connects TRBV25-1 to TRBJ1-2; D is undetermined. CDR3 length equals 13 residues. V was pared by 10 bases and J by 5 bases, with 17 bases between. CDR1 and CDR2 from the germline V gene are MGHDK and SYGVNS. CDR3 bases: TGTGCCACCCTTGGAGTGGTGCCTTATGGCTACACCTTC. This gives the protein CATLGVVPYGYTF.

Judged by abundance, this clonotype is medium-sized (0.01 to 0.1%). The V call is TRBV12-3 or TRBV12-4, the J call TRBJ1-2, with D unresolved. The V end lost 4 bases, the J end lost 4 bases, and 10 bases lay between the germline ends. CDR3 length equals 13 residues. The CDR3 DNA reads as TGTGCCAGCAGTTACAAACCCAGCTATGGCTACACCTTC. This encodes CASSYKPSYGYTF.

In its sample, this clonotype was seen a few times. The V call is TRBV12-3 or TRBV12-4, the J call TRBJ2-2, with D uncertain. V lost 2 bases and J lost 0, with 10 bases in between. CDR3 size: 16 residues. CDR3 nucleotide sequence: TGTGCCAGCAGTTTATCCCGGATTGCGAACACCGGGGAGCTGTTTTTT. It translates to CASSLSRIANTGELFF.

This clonotype occurred a few times. The V call is TRBV4-1, the J call TRBJ1-3; D gene uncertain. This CDR3 is 15 amino acids long. Germline values: CDR1 MGHRA, CDR2 YSYEKL. Trimming left V 0 bases short and J 4 bases short, with 10 bases between. The CDR3, as DNA: TGCGCCAGCAGCCAAGATGCGGTTTACGGAAACACCATATATTTT. Amino acid sequence: CASSQDAVYGNTIYF.

The rearrangement links TRBV29-1 to TRBJ2-7; the D gene could be TRBD1 or TRBD2 (6 bases each). From germline, CDR1 is SQVTM and CDR2 ANQGSEA. The CDR3 runs to 13 residues. V gave up 0 bases and J gave up 3 bases, with 9 bases separating them. CDR3 bases: TGCAGCGTTGAAGATGAGGGGGGCTACGAGCAGTACTTC. Amino acid sequence: CSVEDEGGYEQYF.

A few counts support this clonotype. This chain uses TRBV20-1 with TRBJ2-5, with D tentatively TRBD2 (5 bases). In germline, CDR1 is DFQATT, CDR2 SNEGSKA (reference sequence). This CDR3 is 12 amino acids long. The V end was cut by 4 bases, the J end by 1 base, with 7 bases between. The CDR3 region has the DNA TGCAGTGCTAACCGGGGCCAAGAGACCCAGTACTTC. Translating it yields CSANRGQETQYF.

The V gene is TRBV4-3, the J gene TRBJ2-7, with 7 bases lining up with TRBD1. CDR1 is LGHNA, CDR2 YSLEER, per germline. The CDR3 totals 14 residues. J was trimmed by 5 bases and V by 3 bases; bases with no gene match: 7. The CDR3 nucleotides are TGCGCCAGCAGCCAGCTAACAGGGGACCACGAGCAGTACTTC. It codes for CASSQLTGDHEQYF.

This clonotype appeared a few times. V usage is TRBV2 and J usage is TRBJ1-5, with a tentative D call TRBD1 (5 bases). The V end was cut by 5 bases, the J end by 5 bases, with 16 bases between. The CDR3 length is 15 residues. CDR1 and CDR2 from the germline V gene are SNHLY and FYNNEI. DNA for the CDR3: TGTGCCAGCAGTCGAATCGGGACCCAATATCAGCCCCAGCATTTT. Its protein is CASSRIGTQYQPQHF.

This clonotype was counted only a few times. The gene calls are TRBV20-1 and TRBJ2-3; weak D call: TRBD2 (6 bases). There are 14 residues in the CDR3. The germline V and J ends were trimmed by 3 bases and 4 bases, with 14 bases remaining between them. CDR1 is DFQATT, CDR2 SNEGSKA, per germline (reference sequence). The DNA for the CDR3 is TGCAGTGCTAGCCCAGCGGGTCCCCCAGATACGCAGTATTTT. Protein product: CSASPAGPPDTQYF.

The chain joins TRBV29-1 to TRBJ2-7, with TRBD1 matching over 9 bases. V shed 7 bases and J 4 bases; nucleotides not matched to a gene: 5. Germline values: CDR1 SQVTM, CDR2 ANQGSEA. The CDR3 runs to 12 residues. The CDR3 protein is CSAMTGGYEQYF. The CDR3 DNA reads TGCAGCGCTATGACAGGGGGTTACGAGCAGTACTTC.

The gene calls are TRBV10-3 and TRBJ2-4; D tentatively reads TRBD1 or TRBD2 (6 bases each). CDR3 length equals 17 residues. Germline lookup yields CDR1 ENHRY and CDR2 SYGVKD. Trimming pared 0 bases from V and 7 bases from J, leaving 19 bases between. CDR3 region: CAISESGGGGARNIQYF. The CDR3 nucleotides read TGTGCCATCAGTGAGTCAGGGGGAGGAGGGGCCCGGAACATTCAGTACTTC.

The rearrangement links TRBV18 to TRBJ1-2; perhaps TRBD1 as D (6 bases). Between the trimmed V and J ends, which lost 3 bases and 5 bases, there was a span of 13 bases. The germline V gene has CDR1 KGHSH and CDR2 LQKENI. CDR3 length: 14 residues. CDR3 residues: CASSPDLTGYGYTF. The CDR3 DNA reads TGTGCCAGCTCACCGGATCTAACAGGGTATGGCTACACCTTC.

The J gene is TRBJ2-3, the V gene TRBV4-3; perhaps D is TRBD1 or TRBD2 (6 bases each). V was clipped by 4 bases and J by 0 bases, with 17 bases between them. Germline V lookup: CDR1 LGHNA, CDR2 YSLEER. The CDR3 length is 17 residues. CDR3 sequence (DNA): TGCGCCAGCAGCCTTCTCGCGGGGCAGGGGAGCACAGATACGCAGTATTTT. It encodes CASSLLAGQGSTDTQYF.